The source of this T cell receptor (beta chain) is a study of blood T cells in healthy people across ages. Across the study: Capturing about one barcoded beta molecule per two T cells was achieved by template switching.

Germline V gene sequence: CDR1 GTSNPN, CDR2 SVGIG (reference sequence). Unmatched junction bases numbered 7, after V lost 2 bases and J lost 11 bases. The CDR3 length is 12 residues. The study drew donors from healthy Caucasian individuals in Russia aged about 6 to 100. Then a second PCR, running roughly 7 to 11 cycles, was carried out with a sample-barcoded 5' primer and a J-beta primer mix. A 12-random-nucleotide template-switch adaptor tagged each cDNA molecule. TCRdb analysed the 5' RACE reads with MiXCR anew, one entry per CDR3 protein. The sample lists 1.2 million to 1.5 million distinct CDR3 sequences; roughly 40% were seen once.

The sequenced sample was blood. This rearrangement joins TRBV30 to TRBJ2-3; 7 bases map to TRBD2. The source of this sequence is a young woman in good health. The CDR3 DNA follows: TGTGCCTGGAGTCCTGCTGGGGGGGTGCAGTATTTT. Residues: CAWSPAGGVQYF.